The clone carrying this T cell receptor (beta chain) was observed once. V dropped 7 bases and J dropped 6; count of bases not matched to a gene: 18. This CDR3 is 17 amino acids long. Per the germline V gene, CDR1 is MDHEN and CDR2 is SYDVKM. These data come from a study of blood T cell repertoires in COVID-19. Study details: T cells, B-cell-depleted T cells, or PBMCs supplied cDNA or gDNA.

Some clones are missing from TCRdb's copy, which holds only in-frame ones; the method was immunoSEQ multiplex PCR. The table lists about 67,000 clones, around 87% of them singletons. The sample taken for sequencing was peripheral blood. This chain uses TRBV28 with TRBJ1-1; 9 bases agree with TRBD1. The sequence was obtained from a man aged 45-65 years with active COVID-19. CDR3 region: CASTTGTGLTLNAEAFF. DNA for the CDR3: TGTGCCAGCACCACCGGGACAGGGTTAACTCTAAACGCTGAAGCTTTCTTT.